The 6 T cell receptor beta chains below all came from one sample that was sequenced in a study of Graves' ophthalmopathy and Graves' hyperthyroidism. Scientists amplified the TCR beta CDR3 regions from RNA transcripts. Scientists carried out first-round RT-PCR using HTBI primers and then a second-round multiplex PCR. MiXCR was run by TCRdb on the multiplex PCR reads, yielding one entry per CDR3 protein. The sample gives about 500,000 distinct CDR3 sequences, less than 40% of which show up once; less than 4.5% is in the top ten. Sequencing was performed on peripheral blood or thyroid tissue (not recorded which). Every receptor here comes from an adult man with Graves' hyperthyroidism.

The chain uses TRBV7-9 and TRBJ2-3, with D unclear. Germline V CDR1 and CDR2: SEHNR, FQNEAQ (reference sequence). V was trimmed by 4 bases and J by 4 bases, leaving 6 bases between them. The length of the CDR3 is 12 residues. For the CDR3, the DNA is TGTGCCAGCAGCTCGAATGCAGATACGCAGTATTTT. It translates to CASSSNADTQYF.

This clonotype was recorded a few times. The V gene is TRBV6-5, the J gene TRBJ2-7; weak D call: TRBD1 (5 bases). Germline CDR1 reads MNHEY; CDR2 reads SVGAGI. V lost 6 bases, J lost 4 bases, and 16 bases lay in between. The CDR3 covers 14 residues. In DNA form, the CDR3 reads TGTGCCAGCAGCTACGGAAAAGGGGTTTACGAGCAGTACTTC. This encodes CASSYGKGVYEQYF.

The chain couples TRBV24-1 to TRBJ2-3; tentative D call: TRBD2 (6 bases). The germline gives CDR1 KGHDR, CDR2 SFDVKD. V gave up 11 bases and J gave up 6 bases, with 29 bases separating them. This CDR3 region has 17 residues. The DNA of the CDR3 is TGTGCCAGCAGCCCACCTGTCAGCGGGTCGACCCGCGATACGCAGTATTTT. Translated, it gives CASSPPVSGSTRDTQYF.

This clonotype showed up many times. This sequence joins TRBV12-3 or TRBV12-4 and TRBJ1-5; D is perhaps TRBD1 (5 bases). Trimming cost V 5 bases and J 5 bases, with 13 bases left between them. The length of the CDR3 is 14 residues. The chain's CDR3 is CASSVTGGHQPQHF. The CDR3 coding sequence is TGTGCCAGCAGTGTTACGGGGGGTCATCAGCCCCAGCATTTT.

For the CDR3, the DNA is TGTGCCAGCTCACCTCCCGACAGGGGTGGCACTGAAGCTTTCTTT. Its protein is CASSPPDRGGTEAFF. The chain is built from TRBV7-9 and TRBJ1-1, with 8 bases lining up with TRBD1. The CDR3 covers 15 residues. The trim removed 8 bases at V and 4 bases at J, leaving 12 bases unmatched. Per germline, CDR1 SEHNR and CDR2 FQNEAQ (reference sequence).

This sequence joins TRBV12-3 or TRBV12-4 and TRBJ1-3; no reliable D call. CDR3 length equals 19 residues. With 2 bases removed from V and 0 bases from J, the gap between germline ends came to 20 bases. Here the CDR3 reads CASSLNVRGRAFSGNTIYF. Here the CDR3 DNA reads TGTGCCAGCAGTTTAAATGTCAGAGGACGGGCTTTCTCTGGAAACACCATATATTTT.